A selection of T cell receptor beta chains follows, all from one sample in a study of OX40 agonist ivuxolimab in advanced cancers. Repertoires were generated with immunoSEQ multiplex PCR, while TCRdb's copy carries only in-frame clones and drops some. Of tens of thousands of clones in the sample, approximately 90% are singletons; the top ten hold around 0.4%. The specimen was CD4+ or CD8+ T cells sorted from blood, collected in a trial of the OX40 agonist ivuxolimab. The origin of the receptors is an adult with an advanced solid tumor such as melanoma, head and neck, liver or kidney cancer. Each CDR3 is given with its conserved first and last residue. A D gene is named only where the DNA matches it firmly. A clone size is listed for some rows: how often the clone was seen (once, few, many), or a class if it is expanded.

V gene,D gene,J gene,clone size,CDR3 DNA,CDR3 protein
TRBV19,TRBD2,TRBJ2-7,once,TGTGCCAGTAGTGTGACTAGCGGGAGCTCCTACGAGCAGTACTTC,CASSVTSGSSYEQYF
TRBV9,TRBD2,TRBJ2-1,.,TGTGCCAGCAGCGTAGGGATAGCGGGGAGCTCCTACAATGAGCAGTTCTTC,CASSVGIAGSSYNEQFF
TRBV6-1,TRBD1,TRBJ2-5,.,TGTGCCAGCAGTCGGGACAGGGTGACGGAGACCCAGTACTTC,CASSRDRVTETQYF
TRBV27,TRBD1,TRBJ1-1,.,TGTGCCAGCAGCCTTTCTAACAGGGGGAACACTGAAGCTTTCTTT,CASSLSNRGNTEAFF
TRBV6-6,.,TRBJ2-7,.,TGTGCCAGCAGTTATTACTCTGGGCCCTACGAGCAGTACTTC,CASSYYSGPYEQYF
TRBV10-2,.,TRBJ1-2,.,TGCGCCAGCAGTGACTATGCCAGGGACTATGGCTACACCTTC,CASSDYARDYGYTF
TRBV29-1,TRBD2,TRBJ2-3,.,TGCAGCGGTGCATCGGGACTAGCGGGAGGCGGGGGCACAGATACGCAGTATTTT,CSGASGLAGGGGTDTQYF
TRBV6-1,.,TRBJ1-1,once,TGTGCCAGCAGGTCAGAGTTTGGGGTTTCTGAAGCTTTCTTT,CASRSEFGVSEAFF
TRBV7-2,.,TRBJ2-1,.,TGTGCCAGCAGCTTAGCCCCGGTGGACAATGAGCAGTTCTTC,CASSLAPVDNEQFF
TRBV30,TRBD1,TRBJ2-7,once,TGTGCCTGGAGAGCAGACAGGGTGGCATCCTACGAGCAGTACTTC,CAWRADRVASYEQYF
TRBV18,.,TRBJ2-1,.,TGTGCCAGCTCACCGGTGGAGGGCCCCTACAATGAGCAGTTCTTC,CASSPVEGPYNEQFF
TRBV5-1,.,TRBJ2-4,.,TGCGCCAGCAGCGTTAACCTAACGCGAGTGTGGCTGGCCAAAAACATTCAGTACTTC,CASSVNLTRVWLAKNIQYF
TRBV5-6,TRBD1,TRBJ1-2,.,TGTGCCAGCAGCTGGGACAGTGGCTATGGCTACACCTTC,CASSWDSGYGYTF
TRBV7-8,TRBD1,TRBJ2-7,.,TGTGCCAGCAGCTTAAAACAGGGGTACGAGCAGTACTTC,CASSLKQGYEQYF
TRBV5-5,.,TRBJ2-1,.,TGTGCCAGCAGCTTGGCCAATGAGCAGTTCTTC,CASSLANEQFF
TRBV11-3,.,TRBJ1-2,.,TGTGCCAGCAGCCTACCGGGTCCCTATGGCTACACCTTC,CASSLPGPYGYTF
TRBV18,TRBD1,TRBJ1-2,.,TGTGCCAGCAAACGACAGGGTGAAAATGGCTACACCTTC,CASKRQGENGYTF
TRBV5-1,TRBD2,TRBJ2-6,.,TGCGCCAGCAGCTTGGCTAGCGGGACTTTCTCTGGGGCCAACGTCCTGACTTTC,CASSLASGTFSGANVLTF
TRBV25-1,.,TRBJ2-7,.,TGTGCCAGCAGTGAATATAGGCTTCCGGTGCTAAACGAGCAGTACTTC,CASSEYRLPVLNEQYF
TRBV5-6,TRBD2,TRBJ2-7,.,TGTGCCAGCAGCCGAGGATATAGCGGGAGGGTCTACGAGCAGTACTTC,CASSRGYSGRVYEQYF
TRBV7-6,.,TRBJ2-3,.,TGTGCCAGCAGCTTGGCTACCCGAGGGGATACGCAGTATTTT,CASSLATRGDTQYF
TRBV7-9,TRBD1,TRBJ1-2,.,TGTGCCAGCAGCTTAAGCTTCGGGACAGGGGCTATCTATGGCTACACCTTC,CASSLSFGTGAIYGYTF
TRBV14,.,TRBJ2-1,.,TGTGCCAGCAGCCATGCCGCGGGATCCCCCAATGAGCAGTTCTTC,CASSHAAGSPNEQFF
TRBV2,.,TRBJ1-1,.,TGTGCCAGCAGCCCACAGGGAATGAACACTGAAGCTTTCTTT,CASSPQGMNTEAFF
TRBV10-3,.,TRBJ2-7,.,TGTGCCATCAGTGGTGACTACGAGCAGTACTTC,CAISGDYEQYF
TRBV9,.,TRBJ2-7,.,TGTGCCAGCAGCGTATACGCAGAATGGGGGACGCGCTACGAGCAGTACTTC,CASSVYAEWGTRYEQYF
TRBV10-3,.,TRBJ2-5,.,TGTGCCATCAGTGAGTCTGGGCAGACGAAGACCCAGTACTTC,CAISESGQTKTQYF
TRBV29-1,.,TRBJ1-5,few,TGCAGCGTTGGTCGGGGGAGCAATCAGCCCCAGCATTTT,CSVGRGSNQPQHF
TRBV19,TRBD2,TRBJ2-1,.,TGTGCCAGTAGTCCGGGACTAGCGGGACCTCCTTTCTTC,CASSPGLAGPPFF
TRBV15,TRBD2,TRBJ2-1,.,TGTGCCACCAGCAGAGATCCGGGCGGGAGGAGCTACAATGAGCAGTTCTTC,CATSRDPGGRSYNEQFF
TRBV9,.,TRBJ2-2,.,TGTGCCAGCAGCGTGCAAAACACCGGGGAGCTGTTTTTT,CASSVQNTGELFF
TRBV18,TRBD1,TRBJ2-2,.,TGTGCCAGCTTACAAAGACAGGGGGACACCGGGGAGCTGTTTTTT,CASLQRQGDTGELFF
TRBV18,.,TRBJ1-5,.,TGTGCCAGCTCACGGAGAGAGACAGGAATCAATCAGCCCCAGCATTTT,CASSRRETGINQPQHF
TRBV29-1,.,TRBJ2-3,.,TGCAGTATTGGGATGGCAGATACGCAGTATTTT,CSIGMADTQYF
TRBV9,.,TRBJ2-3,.,TGTGCCAGCAGCTTCACCGATGTTACCTCAGATACGCAGTATTTT,CASSFTDVTSDTQYF
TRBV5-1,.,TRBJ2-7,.,TGCGCCAGCAGTGCAGCCTACGAGCAGTACTTC,CASSAAYEQYF
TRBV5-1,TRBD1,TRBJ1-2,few,TGCGCCAGCAGCAATGGCGGACAGGACTATGGCTACACCTTC,CASSNGGQDYGYTF
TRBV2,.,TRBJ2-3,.,TGTGCCAGCAGTGAAGCGGGGACTGCAACAGATACGCAGTATTTT,CASSEAGTATDTQYF
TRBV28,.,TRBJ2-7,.,TGTGCCAGCACTCCGTCGGGGCGCTACGAGCAGTACTTC,CASTPSGRYEQYF
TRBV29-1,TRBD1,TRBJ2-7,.,TGCAGCGTTGAAAAAGGGGACAGGGGTCCGCCCTACGAGCAGTACTTC,CSVEKGDRGPPYEQYF
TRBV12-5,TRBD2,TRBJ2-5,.,TGTGCTAGTGGTTTGGGGAGGACTAGCGGTCCGAGGCCAGAGACCCAGTACTTC,CASGLGRTSGPRPETQYF
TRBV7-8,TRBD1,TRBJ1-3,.,TGTGCCAGCAGCCCAGGGGGCTCCTCTGGAAACACCATATATTTT,CASSPGGSSGNTIYF
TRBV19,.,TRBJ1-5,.,TGTGCCAGTAACGTCTGGGACTCTAGCAATCAGCCCCAGCATTTT,CASNVWDSSNQPQHF
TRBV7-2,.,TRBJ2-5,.,TGTGCCAGCAGCTTAGTCCCCCGGGGCCCGGGGGAGACCCAGTACTTC,CASSLVPRGPGETQYF
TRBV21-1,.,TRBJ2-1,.,TGTGCCAGCAGCAAAGGCGCTAGCGGGAGGGCCTGGTATGAGCAGTTCTTC,CASSKGASGRAWYEQFF
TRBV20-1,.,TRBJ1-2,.,TGCAGTGCAGTAGCCCTCAAAGGCTACACCTTC,CSAVALKGYTF
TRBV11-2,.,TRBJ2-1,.,TGTGCCAGCAGCTTAGCGGGAGTGTCCGGTGAGCAGTTCTTC,CASSLAGVSGEQFF
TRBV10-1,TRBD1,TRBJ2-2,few,TGCGCCAGCAGTGAGTCGGGTACAGGGGAAACCGGGGAGCTGTTTTTT,CASSESGTGETGELFF
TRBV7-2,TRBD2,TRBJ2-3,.,TGTGCCAGCAGCTTAATCGGGCTAGCGGGGCGAGATACGCAGTATTTT,CASSLIGLAGRDTQYF
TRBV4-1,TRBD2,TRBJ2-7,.,TGCGCCAGCAGCCAAGCCTCTAGCGGGAATGGCGAGCAGTACTTC,CASSQASSGNGEQYF
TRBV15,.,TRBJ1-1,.,TGTGCCACCAGCCCGCCAAGGAGTCCTGGCACTGAAGCTTTCTTT,CATSPPRSPGTEAFF
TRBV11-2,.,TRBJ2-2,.,TGTGCCAGCAGCTTAGGACCCGGTAGGCGGCCAAAACAGGACGGGGAGCTGTTTTTT,CASSLGPGRRPKQDGELFF
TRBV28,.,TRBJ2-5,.,TGTGCCTCCCGGACTTCGGCGGAGACCCAGTACTTC,CASRTSAETQYF